Shown below are 31 T cell receptor beta chains from a single sample sequenced in a study of molecular identifiers for immune sequencing clone quantification. MiXCR, applied by TCRdb to the PCR reads, yields one record per CDR3 protein. The table includes approximately 550,000 distinct CDR3 sequences, approximately 25% detected once. Sequencing input: naive CD8+ T cells from blood, with Jurkat cell RNA spiked in. Subset meaning: FACS-sorted CD8+CD4-CCR7+CD45RA+ naive T cells. The source is a human donor in good health. Some libraries in this study had Jurkat cell RNA spiked in.

This clonotype was counted between two and nine times. The chain is built from TRBV4-1 and TRBJ2-3, with D possibly matching TRBD2 (7 bases). Trimming removed 4 bases from V and 2 bases from J, with 16 bases in between. The CDR3 consists of 16 residues. The germline CDR1 and CDR2 sequences are MGHRA and YSYEKL. The CDR3 bases are TGCGCCAGCAGCCCCACGGCGGGGGCCCACACAGATACGCAGTATTTT. It translates to CASSPTAGAHTDTQYF.

This clonotype was found many times. This chain connects TRBV12-3 or TRBV12-4 to TRBJ2-3, with TRBD2 as a possible D gene (5 bases). Trimming took off 1 base at V and 4 bases at J, with 15 bases between the two ends. The CDR3 is 16 residues long. For the CDR3, the DNA is TGTGCCAGCAGTTTAGGTTCGGGCGGGTGGTCAGATACGCAGTATTTT. This gives the protein CASSLGSGGWSDTQYF.

Remarks on this clonotype: This CDR3 is missing its conserved last phenylalanine or tryptophan, likely due to a read error. The chain is built from TRBV7-9 and TRBJ1-5, with D tentatively TRBD1 (6 bases). Germline lookup yields CDR1 SEHNR and CDR2 FQNEAQ (reference sequence). Deletions cut 5 bases from V and 1 base from J, with 9 bases between. The CDR3 contains 14 residues. CDR3 region: CASSLGQSNQPQHS. The CDR3 nucleotides are TGTGCCAGCAGCCTTGGACAGAGCAATCAGCCCCAGCATTCT.

The table lists this clonotype with many counts. J is TRBJ2-7 and V is TRBV5-5; TRBD1 is a possible D gene (6 bases). This CDR3 spans 15 amino acids. V was trimmed by 0 bases and J by 5 bases, leaving 15 bases between them. Germline lookup yields CDR1 SGHKS and CDR2 YYEKEE (reference sequence). In nucleotides, the CDR3 is TGTGCCAGCAGCTTGGCGCTCAGGGGATTCCACGAGCAGTACTTC. Amino acids: CASSLALRGFHEQYF.

Of note for this clonotype: This is likely a read error, given that the CDR3 carries no conserved phenylalanine or tryptophan at its end. J is TRBJ2-3 and V is TRBV7-7; tentative D call: TRBD2 (6 bases). Germline-derived CDR1 and CDR2 are SSHAT and FNYEAQ (reference sequence). The CDR3 is 16 residues long. DNA of the CDR3: TGTGCTAGCAGCCCAATTTTGGGCGGGGCCACAGATACGCAGTATCTT. The encoded protein is CASSPILGGATDTQYL.

The chain joins TRBV20-1 to TRBJ2-7, with TRBD2 as a possible D gene (6 bases). The CDR3 runs to 12 residues. Trimming pared 1 base from V and 7 bases from J, leaving 11 bases between. In germline, CDR1 is DFQATT, CDR2 SNEGSKA (reference sequence). The CDR3 nucleotides are TGCAGTGCTAGAGTAGGGACTCCGGAGCAGTACTTC. Its protein is CSARVGTPEQYF.

This clonotype was recorded at least ten times. The gene calls are TRBV5-5 and TRBJ2-7; D might be TRBD1 (6 bases). This CDR3 spans 15 amino acids. Trimming removed 4 bases from V and 3 bases from J, with 17 bases in between. Germline CDR1 reads SGHKS; CDR2 reads YYEKEE (reference sequence). For the CDR3, the DNA is TGTGCCAGCAGCCTAGAGGAGGACAGAAACTACGAGCAGTACTTC. It codes for CASSLEEDRNYEQYF. The full variable domain, completed using reference TRBV5-5 and TRBJ2-7, is DAGVTQSPTHLIKTRGQQVTLRCSPISGHKSVSWYQQVLGQGPQFIFQYYEKEERGRGNFPDRFSARQFPNYSSELNVNALLLGDSALYLCASSLEEDRNYEQYFGPGTRLTVT.

In its sample, this clonotype was seen many times. The rearrangement uses TRBV9 and TRBJ2-3; D is ambiguous. This CDR3 spans 16 amino acids. Deletions cut 0 bases from V and 0 bases from J, with 11 bases between. From germline, CDR1 is SGDLS and CDR2 YYNGEE. As DNA, the CDR3 is TGTGCCAGCAGCGTAGCTTCGGACGCCAGCACAGATACGCAGTATTTT. It translates to CASSVASDASTDTQYF.

In its sample, this clonotype was seen many times. The genes are TRBV7-9 and TRBJ2-2; maybe TRBD2 (6 bases). CDR1 and CDR2 from the germline V gene are SEHNR and FQNEAQ (reference sequence). V dropped 5 bases and J dropped 1 base, with 17 bases sitting between them. CDR3 size: 17 residues. The CDR3 region has the DNA TGTGCCAGCAGCCGGGACTGGGATATTAAGAACACCGGGGAGCTGTTTTTT. It translates to CASSRDWDIKNTGELFF.

The rearrangement uses TRBV4-1 and TRBJ1-2; no clear D gene. Trimming left V 1 base short and J 4 bases short, with 22 bases between. Looked up from germline, CDR1 is MGHRA and CDR2 is YSYEKL. The CDR3 sequence is 18 residues long. The CDR3 DNA reads TGCGCCAGCAGCCAAGTGTCTGGTATAGGTCTCGGCAGCTATGGCTACACCTTC. Its translation is CASSQVSGIGLGSYGYTF.

This chain connects TRBV9 to TRBJ1-2, with TRBD1 matching 9 bases. CDR1 and CDR2 (germline): SGDLS, YYNGEE. CDR3 length: 15 residues. V dropped 4 bases and J dropped 5; count of bases not matched to a gene: 9. The chain's CDR3 is CASSSRTGEGYGYTF. The DNA for the CDR3 is TGTGCCAGCAGCTCCCGGACAGGGGAAGGGTATGGCTACACCTTC.

CDR3 in DNA: TGTGCCAGCAGTTTGTCCGGGACAGGGGCCACTGAAGCTTTCTTT. It is translated as CASSLSGTGATEAFF. The V call is TRBV12-3 or TRBV12-4, the J call TRBJ1-1; 10 positions match TRBD1. This CDR3 comprises 15 residues. V gave up 3 bases and J gave up 4 bases; unmatched junction bases: 5.

This clonotype was detected ten times or more. V is TRBV20-1 and J is TRBJ2-7; D tentatively fits TRBD1 or TRBD2 (5 bases each). The length of the CDR3 is 14 residues. V was trimmed by 0 bases and J by 3 bases, leaving 12 bases between them. The germline gives CDR1 DFQATT, CDR2 SNEGSKA (reference sequence). The CDR3, as DNA: TGCAGTGCTAGAGATCGAGGGGATCTCTACGAGCAGTACTTC. Its translation: CSARDRGDLYEQYF.

This clonotype occurred many times. This rearrangement joins TRBV13 to TRBJ2-3, with 12 nucleotides matching TRBD2. J lost 2 bases, V lost 5 bases, and 8 bases had no gene match. The CDR3 has 17 residues. CDR1 PRHDT and CDR2 FYEKMQ come from the germline V gene (reference sequence). CDR3 protein: CASSGQRLAGVTDTQYF. The CDR3 bases are TGTGCCAGCAGCGGGCAGAGACTAGCGGGAGTCACAGATACGCAGTATTTT.

This clonotype was recorded a few times. The V call is TRBV9, the J call TRBJ1-5; D is ambiguous. In germline, CDR1 is SGDLS, CDR2 YYNGEE. This CDR3 region has 15 residues. V was shortened by 4 bases and J by 0 bases, with 11 bases between the two germline ends. Here the CDR3 DNA reads TGTGCCAGCAGCCCGGACGGGTATAGCAATCAGCCCCAGCATTTT. This gives the protein CASSPDGYSNQPQHF.

In the case of this clonotype: It may be a read error: a sequence one base away is much more abundant. V and J are TRBV27 and TRBJ1-3, with D unresolved. This CDR3 has 12 residues. The germline V gene encodes CDR1 MNHEY and CDR2 SMNVEV (reference sequence). V gave up 5 bases and J gave up 2 bases, with 4 bases separating them. Written as DNA, the CDR3 is TGTGCCAGCAGTGACACTGGAAACACCATATATTTT. Protein: CASSDTGNTIYF.

This clonotype has a handful of counts. The gene calls are TRBV13 and TRBJ1-6; TRBD1 aligns across 8 bases. V was clipped by 4 bases and J by 10 bases; unmatched bases: 6. Germline loops: CDR1 PRHDT, CDR2 FYEKMQ (reference sequence). The CDR3 has 14 amino acids. The CDR3: CASSSGQGGSPLHF. CDR3 sequence (DNA): TGTGCCAGCAGCTCCGGACAGGGAGGGTCACCCCTCCACTTT.

At least ten counts were recorded for this clonotype. J is TRBJ2-1 and V is TRBV7-2, with D unclear. V lost 3 bases to trimming and J lost 8 bases, with 17 bases between them. Germline-derived CDR1 and CDR2 are SGHTA and FQGNSA. The CDR3 totals 15 residues. The CDR3 coding sequence is TGTGCCAGCAGCTTTCTCGCGCTTCATGGGGATGAGCAGTTCTTC. Translated, it gives CASSFLALHGDEQFF.

This clonotype was seen a single time. A much larger clone differs by one base, so this may be a read error. The rearrangement links TRBV6-5 to TRBJ2-1; no clear D. The V gene lost 4 bases and the J gene lost 0 bases, with 10 bases spanning the gap. Germline assignment: CDR1 MNHEY and CDR2 SVGAGI. The CDR3 is made up of 15 amino acids. The CDR3 loop is CASSCSSSSYNEQFF. The CDR3 DNA sequence: TGTGCCAGCAGTTGCTCGTCCAGCTCCTACAATGAGCAGTTCTTC.

This clonotype was seen a handful of times. The chain is built from TRBV4-3 and TRBJ2-2; 12 bases are shared with TRBD2. The germline gives CDR1 LGHNA, CDR2 YSLEER. The length of the CDR3 is 17 residues. The J segment lost 6 bases and the V segment lost 0 bases, leaving 5 bases of the junction unmatched. CDR3 coding DNA: TGCGCCAGCAGCCAAGATCGACTAGCGGGAGTCGCCGGGGAGCTGTTTTTT. Amino acids: CASSQDRLAGVAGELFF.

This clonotype was seen a few times. V usage is TRBV4-3 and J usage is TRBJ2-3, with D perhaps TRBD2 (6 bases). V was cut by 3 bases and J by 5 bases, with 21 bases left in between. CDR1 and CDR2 from the germline V gene are LGHNA and YSLEER. CDR3 length: 17 amino acids. CDR3 in amino acids: CASSHDPVGGSLDTQYF. The DNA of the CDR3 is TGCGCCAGCAGCCACGACCCCGTGGGGGGTTCATTAGATACGCAGTATTTT.

This clonotype has ten or more counts. This chain connects TRBV30 to TRBJ1-1; D remains unclear. V was cut by 3 bases and J by 1 base, with 6 bases left in between. Germline V gene sequence: CDR1 GTSNPN, CDR2 SVGIG (reference sequence). The CDR3 totals 12 residues. The CDR3 protein is CAWSPGNTEAFF. The CDR3 region has the DNA TGTGCCTGGAGCCCAGGGAACACTGAAGCTTTCTTT.

The J gene is TRBJ2-1, the V gene TRBV12-3 or TRBV12-4; D not certain. The V end lost 6 bases, the J end lost 6 bases, and 9 bases lay between the germline ends. This CDR3 contains 12 residues. The CDR3 protein is CASSPTSNEQFF. In DNA form, the CDR3 reads TGTGCCAGCAGCCCTACGTCCAATGAGCAGTTCTTC.

This rearrangement joins TRBV12-3 or TRBV12-4 to TRBJ2-5; possibly TRBD2 for D (5 bases). The CDR3 is 15 amino acids. The V gene lost 6 bases and the J gene lost 7 bases, with 21 bases spanning the gap. CDR3 nucleotide sequence: TGTGCCAGCAGCCCCCCTCCTGAGGTTGAGGGGACCCAGTACTTC. Amino acid sequence: CASSPPPEVEGTQYF.

This clonotype was picked up many times. The chain employs TRBV5-4 and TRBJ2-7, with 9 bases that match TRBD1. CDR1 and CDR2 (germline): SGHNT, YYREEE (reference sequence). The CDR3 length is 12 residues. The V segment lost 5 bases and the J segment 6 bases; nucleotides outside the gene matches: 3. CDR3: CASRGTGSEQYF. The DNA for the CDR3 is TGTGCCAGCAGAGGGACAGGGAGCGAGCAGTACTTC.

The chain links TRBV4-1 to TRBJ2-7; no reliable D call. The V gene lost 1 base and the J gene lost 2 bases, with 6 bases spanning the gap. CDR1 is MGHRA and CDR2 is YSYEKL in the germline V gene. The CDR3 loop spans 13 amino acids. CDR3 DNA: TGCGCCAGCAGCCAAGGTCCCCCCTACGAGCAGTACTTC. Translation gives CASSQGPPYEQYF.

This clonotype was detected only a few times. The chain uses TRBV9 and TRBJ2-3; D gene uncertain. Germline V gives CDR1 SGDLS, CDR2 YYNGEE. The CDR3 runs 14 residues. V lost 4 bases to trimming and J lost 1 base, with 10 bases between them. CDR3 nucleotide sequence: TGTGCCAGCAGCCTTAGACTTGGCACAGATACGCAGTATTTT. This encodes CASSLRLGTDTQYF. Full variable domain (remainder filled in from reference TRBV9 and TRBJ2-3): DSGVTQTPKHLITATGQRVTLRCSPRSGDLSVYWYQQSLDQGLQFLIQYYNGEERAKGNILERFSAQQFPDLHSELNLSSLELGDSALYFCASSLRLGTDTQYFGPGTRLTVL.

The CDR3, as DNA: TGTGCCAGCAGTTACTCGAGTGGGCAGGGCTACACCTTC. Translating it yields CASSYSSGQGYTF. V and J are TRBV6-5 and TRBJ1-2; no firm D call. The CDR3 totals 13 residues. The germline gives CDR1 MNHEY, CDR2 SVGAGI. The V end was cut by 0 bases, the J end by 8 bases, with 10 bases between.

The rearrangement uses TRBV7-3 and TRBJ1-1, with 10 bases fitting TRBD1. After removal of 5 bases from V and 5 bases from J, the junction contained 8 bases not matched to a gene. Looked up from germline, CDR1 is SGHTA and CDR2 is FQGTGA. The CDR3 covers 15 residues. CDR3 DNA: TGTGCCAGCAGCCTAGGACAGGGGGTTGGTACTGAAGCTTTCTTT. This translates into CASSLGQGVGTEAFF.

This clonotype has at least ten counts. V usage is TRBV7-3 and J usage is TRBJ2-7, with 10 bases aligning to TRBD1. The V segment lost 5 bases and the J segment 9 bases; nucleotides outside the gene matches: 4. This CDR3 has 12 residues. Germline V gives CDR1 SGHTA, CDR2 FQGTGA. CDR3 nucleotides: TGTGCCAGCAGCACGACAGGGGGCCTGCAGTACTTC. Translated: CASSTTGGLQYF. The complete variable domain, with remaining parts taken from reference TRBV7-3 and TRBJ2-7, reads GAGVSQTPSNKVTEKGKYVELRCDPISGHTALYWYRQSLGQGPEFLIYFQGTGAADDSGLPNDRFFAVRPEGSVSTLKIQRTERGDSAVYLCASSTTGGLQYFGPGTRLTVT.

In this sample, this clonotype turned up many times. J is TRBJ2-3 and V is TRBV9; D gene uncertain. Looked up from germline, CDR1 is SGDLS and CDR2 is YYNGEE. The V and J ends lost 4 bases and 4 bases respectively, with 25 bases between them. The CDR3 is made up of 18 amino acids. CDR3 sequence reads: CASSPVEDFGPSADTQYF. In nucleotides, the CDR3 is TGTGCCAGCAGCCCTGTCGAGGATTTCGGTCCATCGGCAGATACGCAGTATTTT.